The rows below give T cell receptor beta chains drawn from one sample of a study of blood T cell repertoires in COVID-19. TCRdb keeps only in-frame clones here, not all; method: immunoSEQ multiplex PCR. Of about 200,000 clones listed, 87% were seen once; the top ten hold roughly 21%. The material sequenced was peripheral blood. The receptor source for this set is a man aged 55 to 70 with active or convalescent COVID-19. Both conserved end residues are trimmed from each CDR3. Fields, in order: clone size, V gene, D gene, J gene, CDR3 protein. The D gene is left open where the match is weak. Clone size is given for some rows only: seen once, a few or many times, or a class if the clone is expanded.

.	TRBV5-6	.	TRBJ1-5	ASSRRSLNQPQH
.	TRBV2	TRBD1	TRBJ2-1	ASSDTGGTNEQF
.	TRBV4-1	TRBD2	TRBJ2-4	ASRQGVAGGPLDKNIQY
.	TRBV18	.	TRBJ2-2	ASSKSIGTSSTGELF
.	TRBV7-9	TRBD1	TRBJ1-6	ASSWDRSYNSPLH
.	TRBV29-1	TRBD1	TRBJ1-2	SVGLDRENYGYT
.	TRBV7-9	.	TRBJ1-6	ASSLQPADSPLH
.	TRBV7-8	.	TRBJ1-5	ASSPRENTGYSNQPQH
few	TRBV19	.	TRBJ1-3	ASSIGSSGNTIY
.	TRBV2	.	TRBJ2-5	ASSSRDFQETQY
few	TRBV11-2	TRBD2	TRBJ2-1	ASSPWGAGDHNEQF
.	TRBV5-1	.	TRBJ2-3	ASTETRWDTQY
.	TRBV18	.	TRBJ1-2	ASSATGFDYGYT
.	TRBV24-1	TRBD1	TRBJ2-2	ATSDLGQGAKWGELF
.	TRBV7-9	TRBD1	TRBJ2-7	ASSPGTGETYEQY
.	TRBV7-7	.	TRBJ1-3	ASSLLGVTEGNTIY
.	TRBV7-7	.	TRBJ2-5	ASSSSGVGETQY
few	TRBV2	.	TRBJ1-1	ASSRTVNTEAF
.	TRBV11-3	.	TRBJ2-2	ASSSVGGRLTGELF
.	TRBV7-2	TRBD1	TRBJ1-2	ASSGGIRDRILLRGYT
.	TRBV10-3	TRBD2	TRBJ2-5	AISESGGGQETQY
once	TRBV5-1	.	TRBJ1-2	ASSQGDYGYT
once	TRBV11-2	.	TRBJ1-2	ASSFDPFPGGVGYT
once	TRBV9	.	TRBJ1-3	ASSPEGAGNTIY
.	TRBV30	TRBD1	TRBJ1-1	AWSLDRPNTEAF
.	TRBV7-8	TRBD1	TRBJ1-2	ASSSGGGYGYT
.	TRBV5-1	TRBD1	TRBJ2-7	ASSWWTGPYEQY
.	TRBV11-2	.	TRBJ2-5	ASSFLQGFGETQY
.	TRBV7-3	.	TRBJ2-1	ASSSVGESSYNEQF
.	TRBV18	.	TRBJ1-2	ASSPDQGSNYGYT
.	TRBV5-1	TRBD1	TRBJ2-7	ASSPDRGPYEQY
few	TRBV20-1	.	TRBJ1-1	SASATGLARTEAF
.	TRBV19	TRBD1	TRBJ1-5	ASSKRGGQEGQPQH
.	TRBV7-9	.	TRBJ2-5	ASSWGGRETQY
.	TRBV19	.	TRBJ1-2	ASSIAPRGYGYT
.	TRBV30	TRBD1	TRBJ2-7	AWSATGDSEY
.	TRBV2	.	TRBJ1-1	AGSEAGLGNTEAF
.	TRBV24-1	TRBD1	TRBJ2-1	ATATGGNEQF
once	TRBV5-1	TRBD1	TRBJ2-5	ASSLGQVSETQY
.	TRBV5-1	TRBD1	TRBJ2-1	ASGTGESYNEQF
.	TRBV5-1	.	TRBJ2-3	ASSSGQSADTQY
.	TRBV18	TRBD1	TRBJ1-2	ASSPTQGADGYT
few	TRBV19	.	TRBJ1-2	ASRKAEAYGYT
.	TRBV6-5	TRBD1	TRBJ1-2	ASSHRQGPYGYT
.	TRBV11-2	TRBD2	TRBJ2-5	ASSLVGSGETQY
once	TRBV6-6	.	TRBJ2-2	ASSLEGGDTGELF
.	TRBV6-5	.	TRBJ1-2	ASSYSGGRGYT
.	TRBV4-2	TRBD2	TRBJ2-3	ASSQDWVSGGSTDTQY
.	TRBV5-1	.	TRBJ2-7	ASSLVISSYEQY
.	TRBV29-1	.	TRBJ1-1	SVVGRVKTEAF
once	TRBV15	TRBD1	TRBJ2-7	ATSRGDRDTYEQY
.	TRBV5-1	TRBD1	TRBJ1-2	ASSAGQGGSYGYT